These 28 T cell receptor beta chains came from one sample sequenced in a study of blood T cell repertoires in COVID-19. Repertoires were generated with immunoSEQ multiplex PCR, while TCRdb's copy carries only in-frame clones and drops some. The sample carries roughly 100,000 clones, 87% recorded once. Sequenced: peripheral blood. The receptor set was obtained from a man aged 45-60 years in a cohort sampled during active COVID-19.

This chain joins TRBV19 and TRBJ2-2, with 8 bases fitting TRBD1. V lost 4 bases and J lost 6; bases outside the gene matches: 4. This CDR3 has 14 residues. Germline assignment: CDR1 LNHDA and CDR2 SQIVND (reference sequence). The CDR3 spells CASSTTGDAGELFF. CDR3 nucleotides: TGTGCCAGTAGTACGACAGGGGACGCCGGGGAGCTGTTTTTT.

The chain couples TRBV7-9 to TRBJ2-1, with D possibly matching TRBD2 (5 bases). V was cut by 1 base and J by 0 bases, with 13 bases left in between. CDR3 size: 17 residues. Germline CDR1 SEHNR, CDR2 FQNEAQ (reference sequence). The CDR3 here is CASSLGLGRRSYNEQFF. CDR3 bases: TGTGCCAGCAGCTTAGGGTTGGGGAGACGCTCCTACAATGAGCAGTTCTTC.

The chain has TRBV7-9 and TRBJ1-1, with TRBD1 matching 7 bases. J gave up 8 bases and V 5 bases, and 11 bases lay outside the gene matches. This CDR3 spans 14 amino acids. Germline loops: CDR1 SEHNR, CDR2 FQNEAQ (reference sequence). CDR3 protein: CASSRQGSDSEAFF. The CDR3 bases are TGTGCCAGCAGCAGACAGGGTTCGGATAGCGAAGCTTTCTTT.

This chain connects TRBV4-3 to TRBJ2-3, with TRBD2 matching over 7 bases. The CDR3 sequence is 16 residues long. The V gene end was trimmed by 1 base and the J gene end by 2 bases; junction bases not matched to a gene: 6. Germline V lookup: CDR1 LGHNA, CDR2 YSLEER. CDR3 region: CASSQAASGDTDTQYF. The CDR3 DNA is TGCGCCAGCAGCCAAGCGGCTAGCGGTGACACAGATACGCAGTATTTT.

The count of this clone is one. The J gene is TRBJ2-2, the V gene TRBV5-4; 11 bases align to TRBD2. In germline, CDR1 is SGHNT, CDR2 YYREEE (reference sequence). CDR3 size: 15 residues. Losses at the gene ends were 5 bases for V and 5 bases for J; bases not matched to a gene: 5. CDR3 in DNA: TGTGCCAGCAGGGCCGGGACTAGCGGAACCGGGGAGCTGTTTTTT. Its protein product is CASRAGTSGTGELFF.

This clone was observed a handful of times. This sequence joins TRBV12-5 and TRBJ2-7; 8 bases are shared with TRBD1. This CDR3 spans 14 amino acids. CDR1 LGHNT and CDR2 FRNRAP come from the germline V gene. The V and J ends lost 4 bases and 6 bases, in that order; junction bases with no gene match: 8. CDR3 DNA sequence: TGTGCTAGTGGTTACGGGACAGGAAACTCCGAGCAGTACTTC. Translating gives CASGYGTGNSEQYF.

CDR3 in amino acids: CASSQPAERGAKYNEQFF. The CDR3 DNA reads TGTGCCAGCAGCCAGCCCGCCGAGCGGGGGGCTAAATACAATGAGCAGTTCTTC. V is TRBV7-8 and J is TRBJ2-1; 9 nucleotides align to TRBD2. This CDR3 spans 18 amino acids. From germline, CDR1 is SGHVS and CDR2 FQNEAQ. V lost 5 bases and J lost 4; bases outside the gene matches: 15.

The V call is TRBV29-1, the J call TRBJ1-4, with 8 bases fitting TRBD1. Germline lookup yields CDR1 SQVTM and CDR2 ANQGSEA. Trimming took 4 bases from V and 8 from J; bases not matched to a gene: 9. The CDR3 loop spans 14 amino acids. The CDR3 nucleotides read TGCAGCGTTGTCCTGACAGGGGTAATCGAAAAACTGTTTTTT. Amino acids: CSVVLTGVIEKLFF.

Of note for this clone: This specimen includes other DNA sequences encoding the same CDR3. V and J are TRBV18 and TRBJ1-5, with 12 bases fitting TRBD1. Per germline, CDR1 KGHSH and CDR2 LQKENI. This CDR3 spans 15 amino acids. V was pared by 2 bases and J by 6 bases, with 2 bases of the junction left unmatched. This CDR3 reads CASSPGTGGGQPQHF. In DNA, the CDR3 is TGTGCCAGCTCACCAGGGACAGGGGGCGGTCAGCCCCAGCATTTT.

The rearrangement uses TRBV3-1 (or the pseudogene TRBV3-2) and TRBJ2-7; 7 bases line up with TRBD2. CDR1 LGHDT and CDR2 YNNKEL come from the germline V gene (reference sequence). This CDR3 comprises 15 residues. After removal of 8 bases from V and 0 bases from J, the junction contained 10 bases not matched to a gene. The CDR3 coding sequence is TGTGCCAGCGGCAAGTCAGCGGGGATCTCCTACGAGCAGTACTTC. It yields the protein CASGKSAGISYEQYF.

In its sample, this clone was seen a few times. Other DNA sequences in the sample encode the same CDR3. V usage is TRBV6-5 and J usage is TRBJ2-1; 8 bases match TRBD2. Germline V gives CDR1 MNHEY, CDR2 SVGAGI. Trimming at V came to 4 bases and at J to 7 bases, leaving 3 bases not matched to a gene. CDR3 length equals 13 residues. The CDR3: CASSSIAGNEQFF. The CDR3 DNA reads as TGTGCCAGCAGTTCCATAGCGGGGAATGAGCAGTTCTTC.

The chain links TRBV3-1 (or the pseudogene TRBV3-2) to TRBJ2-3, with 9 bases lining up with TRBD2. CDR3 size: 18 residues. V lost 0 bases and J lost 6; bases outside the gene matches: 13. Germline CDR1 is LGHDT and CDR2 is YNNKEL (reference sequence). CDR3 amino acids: CASSQEPNRAGGRDTQYF. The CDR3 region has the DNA TGTGCCAGCAGCCAAGAACCGAATCGTGCGGGGGGGCGTGATACGCAGTATTTT.

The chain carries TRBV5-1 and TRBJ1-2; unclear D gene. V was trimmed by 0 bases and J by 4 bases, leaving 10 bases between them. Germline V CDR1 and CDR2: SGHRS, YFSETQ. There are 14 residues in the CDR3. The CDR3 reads CASSLAKASYGYTF. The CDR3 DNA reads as TGCGCCAGCAGCTTGGCCAAAGCCTCCTATGGCTACACCTTC.

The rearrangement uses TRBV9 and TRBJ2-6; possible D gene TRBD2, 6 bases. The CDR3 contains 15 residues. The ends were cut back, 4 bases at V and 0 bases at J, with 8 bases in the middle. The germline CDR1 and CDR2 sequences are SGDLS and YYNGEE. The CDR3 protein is CASSPGGSGANVLTF. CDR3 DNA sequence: TGTGCCAGCAGCCCCGGGGGCTCTGGGGCCAACGTCCTGACTTTC. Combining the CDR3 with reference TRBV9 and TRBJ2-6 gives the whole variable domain DSGVTQTPKHLITATGQRVTLRCSPRSGDLSVYWYQQSLDQGLQFLIQYYNGEERAKGNILERFSAQQFPDLHSELNLSSLELGDSALYFCASSPGGSGANVLTFGAGSRLTVL.

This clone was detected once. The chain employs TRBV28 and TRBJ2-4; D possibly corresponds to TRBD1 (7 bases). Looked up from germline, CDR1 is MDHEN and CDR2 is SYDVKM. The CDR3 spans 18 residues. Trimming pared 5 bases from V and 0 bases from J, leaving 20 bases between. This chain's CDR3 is CASSQGGDPFLAKNIQYF. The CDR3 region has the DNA TGTGCCAGCAGTCAGGGGGGAGATCCTTTCCTAGCCAAAAACATTCAGTACTTC. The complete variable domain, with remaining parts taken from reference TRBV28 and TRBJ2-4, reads DVKVTQSSRYLVKRTGEKVFLECVQDMDHENMFWYRQDPGLGLRLIYFSYDVKMKEKGDIPEGYSVSREKKERFSLILESASTNQTSMYLCASSQGGDPFLAKNIQYFGAGTRLSVL.

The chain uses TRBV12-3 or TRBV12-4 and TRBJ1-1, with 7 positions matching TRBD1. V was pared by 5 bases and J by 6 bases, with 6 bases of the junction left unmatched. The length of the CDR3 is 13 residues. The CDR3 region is CASSETGIPEAFF. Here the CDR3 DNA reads TGTGCCAGCAGTGAGACAGGGATCCCTGAAGCTTTCTTT.

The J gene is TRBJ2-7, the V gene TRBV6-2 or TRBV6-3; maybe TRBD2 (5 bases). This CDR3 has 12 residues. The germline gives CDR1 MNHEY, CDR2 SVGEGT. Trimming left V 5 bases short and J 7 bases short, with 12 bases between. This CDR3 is CASSLRPGEQYV. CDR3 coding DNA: TGTGCCAGCAGTCTCAGACCGGGAGAGCAGTACGTC.

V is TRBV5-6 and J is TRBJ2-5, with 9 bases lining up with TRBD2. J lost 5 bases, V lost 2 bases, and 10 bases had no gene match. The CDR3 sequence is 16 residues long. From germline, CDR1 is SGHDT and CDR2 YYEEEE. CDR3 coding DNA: TGTGCCAGCAGCTTTTCCCAGCGGGGGGCGCGGGAGACCCAGTACTTC. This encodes CASSFSQRGARETQYF.

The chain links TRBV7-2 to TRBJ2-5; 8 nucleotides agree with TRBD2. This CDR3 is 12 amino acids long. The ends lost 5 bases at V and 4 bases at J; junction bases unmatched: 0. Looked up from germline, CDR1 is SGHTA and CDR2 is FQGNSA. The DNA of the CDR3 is TGTGCCAGCAGCGCGGGGGGAGAGACCCAGTACTTC. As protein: CASSAGGETQYF.

The CDR3 bases are TGTGCCAGCTCACCATCGGGACAGGGGTATGGCTACACCTTC. It codes for CASSPSGQGYGYTF. This chain links TRBV18 with TRBJ1-2; 10 bases map to TRBD1. This CDR3 comprises 14 residues. With V trimmed by 2 bases and J by 5 bases, 2 bases remained unmatched. The germline CDR1 and CDR2 sequences are KGHSH and LQKENI.

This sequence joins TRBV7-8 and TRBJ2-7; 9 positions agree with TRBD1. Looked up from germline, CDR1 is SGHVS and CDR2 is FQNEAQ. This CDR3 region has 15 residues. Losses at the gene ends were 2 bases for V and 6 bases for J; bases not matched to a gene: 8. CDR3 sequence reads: CASSLYGDRVGEQYF. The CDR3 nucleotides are TGTGCCAGCAGCTTATATGGGGACAGGGTCGGCGAGCAGTACTTC.

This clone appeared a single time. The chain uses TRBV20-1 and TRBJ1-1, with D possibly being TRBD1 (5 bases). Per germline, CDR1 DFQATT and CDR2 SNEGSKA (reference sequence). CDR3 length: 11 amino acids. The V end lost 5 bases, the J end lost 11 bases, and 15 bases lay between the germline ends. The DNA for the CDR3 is TGCAGTGCTGGTTGGGGGGAGAGGGCTTTCTTT. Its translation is CSAGWGERAFF.

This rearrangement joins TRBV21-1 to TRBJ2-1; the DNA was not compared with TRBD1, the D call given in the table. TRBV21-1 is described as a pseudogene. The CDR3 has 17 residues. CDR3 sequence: CASSRPERQVDMNEQFF. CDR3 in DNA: TGTGCCAGCAGCCGTCCCGAAAGGCAGGTGGATATGAATGAGCAGTTCTTC.

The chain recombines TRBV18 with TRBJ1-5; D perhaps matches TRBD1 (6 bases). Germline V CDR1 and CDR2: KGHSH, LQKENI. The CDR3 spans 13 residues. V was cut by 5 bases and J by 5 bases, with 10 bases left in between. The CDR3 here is CASSGYRDQPQHF. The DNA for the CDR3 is TGTGCCAGCTCAGGATACAGGGATCAGCCCCAGCATTTT.

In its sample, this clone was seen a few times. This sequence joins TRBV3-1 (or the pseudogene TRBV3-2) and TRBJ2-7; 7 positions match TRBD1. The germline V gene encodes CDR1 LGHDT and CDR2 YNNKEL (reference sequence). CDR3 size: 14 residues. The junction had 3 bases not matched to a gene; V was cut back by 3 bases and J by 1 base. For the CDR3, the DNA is TGTGCCAGCAGCCACCGGACAGGTTCCTACGAGCAGTACTTC. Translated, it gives CASSHRTGSYEQYF.

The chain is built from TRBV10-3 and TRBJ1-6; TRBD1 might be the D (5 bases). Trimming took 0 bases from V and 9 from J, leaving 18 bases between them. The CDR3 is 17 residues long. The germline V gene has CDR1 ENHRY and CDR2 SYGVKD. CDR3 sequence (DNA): TGTGCCATCAGTGAGTCTGACAGAACGAGACTGGTTTCACCCCTCCACTTT. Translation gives CAISESDRTRLVSPLHF.

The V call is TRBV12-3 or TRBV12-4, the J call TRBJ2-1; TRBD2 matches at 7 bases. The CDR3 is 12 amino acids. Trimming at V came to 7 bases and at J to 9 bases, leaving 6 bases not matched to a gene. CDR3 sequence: CASNGLETEQFF. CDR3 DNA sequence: TGTGCCAGCAACGGACTAGAGACTGAGCAGTTCTTC.

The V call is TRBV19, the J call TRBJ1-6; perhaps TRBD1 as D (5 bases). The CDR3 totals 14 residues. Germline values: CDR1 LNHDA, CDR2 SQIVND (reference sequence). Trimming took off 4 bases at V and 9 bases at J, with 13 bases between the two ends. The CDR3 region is CASSTTGLSSPLHF. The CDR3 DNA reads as TGTGCCAGTAGTACTACAGGATTGTCTTCACCCCTCCACTTT.